Below are 13 T cell receptor beta chains sequenced from a single sample in a study of cytomegalovirus exposure and HLA in healthy donors. Data came from immunoSEQ multiplex PCR; TCRdb stores just in-frame clones and leaves some out. The data show approximately 180,000 clones, roughly 88% seen once. The sample comprised PBMCs. The receptors originated from a woman between 18 and 29 years old in good health and CMV-seronegative.

The genes are TRBV4-1 and TRBJ2-7, with TRBD2 matching over 7 bases. Unmatched junction bases numbered 7, after V lost 8 bases and J lost 0 bases. The germline V gene has CDR1 MGHRA and CDR2 YSYEKL. CDR3 length: 14 residues. The CDR3 here is CASSSGISSYEQYF. The DNA of the CDR3 is TGCGCCAGCTCGAGCGGGATTAGCTCCTACGAGCAGTACTTC.

The V call is TRBV9, the J call TRBJ1-5; D is unresolved. Trimming took 3 bases from V and 0 from J, leaving 4 bases between them. CDR1 is SGDLS, CDR2 YYNGEE, per germline. The CDR3 consists of 13 residues. The CDR3 spells CASSAVSNQPQHF. The CDR3 DNA sequence: TGTGCCAGCAGCGCCGTTAGCAATCAGCCCCAGCATTTT.

CDR3 region: CASTSGTGAPNTEAFF. The CDR3 nucleotides are TGTGCCAGCACCTCAGGGACAGGGGCACCGAACACTGAAGCTTTCTTT. This sequence joins TRBV2 and TRBJ1-1, with 10 bases identical to TRBD1. V dropped 7 bases and J dropped 1; count of bases not matched to a gene: 9. The CDR3 totals 16 residues. Germline assignment: CDR1 SNHLY and CDR2 FYNNEI. The full variable domain, its missing parts supplied by reference TRBV2 and TRBJ1-1, is EPEVTQTPSHQVTQMGQEVILRCVPISNHLYFYWYRQILGQKVEFLVSFYNNEISEKSEIFDDQFSVERPDGSNFTLKIRSTKLEDSAMYFCASTSGTGAPNTEAFFGQGTRLTVV.

This clone was seen just once. V is TRBV15 and J is TRBJ2-1; 8 nucleotides line up with TRBD1. Germline V lookup: CDR1 LNHNV, CDR2 YYDKDF (reference sequence). The V and J ends lost 2 bases and 0 bases, in that order; junction bases with no gene match: 3. The CDR3 consists of 16 residues. CDR3 nucleotide sequence: TGTGCCACCAGCAGATGGACAGGGAGCTCCTACAATGAGCAGTTCTTC. Translation gives CATSRWTGSSYNEQFF.

This chain links TRBV5-6 with TRBJ2-2; 9 bases are a match to TRBD2. V was pared by 3 bases and J by 7 bases, with 13 bases of the junction left unmatched. CDR1 and CDR2 from the germline V gene are SGHDT and YYEEEE. CDR3 size: 17 residues. The CDR3 DNA reads as TGTGCCAGCAGCTCCCCATGGGCGGGGGGGCCGGTCGGGGAGCTGTTTTTT. It specifies CASSSPWAGGPVGELFF.

The J gene is TRBJ2-5, the V gene TRBV7-9, with a weak D call TRBD1 (6 bases). V lost 5 bases to trimming and J lost 2 bases, with 12 bases between them. CDR1 is SEHNR, CDR2 FQNEAQ, per germline (reference sequence). The CDR3 contains 14 residues. CDR3 sequence reads: CASSEDSLQETQYF. In DNA form, the CDR3 reads TGTGCCAGCAGCGAGGACAGTTTACAAGAGACCCAGTACTTC.

This clone has a single count. CDR3 amino acids: CASRQESYNEQFF. The CDR3 nucleotides are TGCGCCAGTCGACAGGAATCCTACAATGAGCAGTTCTTC. The V gene is TRBV5-1, the J gene TRBJ2-1; D possibly corresponds to TRBD1 (6 bases). CDR1 is SGHRS and CDR2 is YFSETQ in the germline V gene. There are 13 residues in the CDR3. V shed 8 bases and J shed 1 base, with 10 bases lying between them.

The rearrangement joins TRBV4-1 to TRBJ2-1; no clear D gene. Germline CDR1 MGHRA, CDR2 YSYEKL. CDR3 size: 14 residues. Trimming pared 1 base from V and 4 bases from J, leaving 8 bases between. For the CDR3, the DNA is TGCGCCAGCAGCCAAGTTCTCAGGTACAATGAGCAGTTCTTC. Encoded protein: CASSQVLRYNEQFF.

V usage is TRBV9 and J usage is TRBJ1-3; TRBD1 might be the D (5 bases). The ends were cut back, 0 bases at V and 0 bases at J, with 13 bases in the middle. Looked up from germline, CDR1 is SGDLS and CDR2 is YYNGEE. CDR3 length: 17 amino acids. CDR3 sequence: CASSVASGQASGNTIYF. The CDR3 DNA follows: TGTGCCAGCAGCGTAGCTTCAGGGCAGGCCTCTGGAAACACCATATATTTT.

V gene TRBV20-1 combines with J gene TRBJ1-3; no clear D gene. The CDR3 length is 11 residues. The ends were cut back, 3 bases at V and 10 bases at J, with 10 bases in the middle. CDR1 and CDR2 from the germline V gene are DFQATT and SNEGSKA (reference sequence). The CDR3 loop reads CSASLEGTIYF. Written as DNA, the CDR3 is TGCAGTGCTAGTCTGGAGGGTACCATATATTTT.

In this sample, this clone turned up a few times. The rearrangement uses TRBV10-1 and TRBJ2-2; tentatively, D is TRBD1 (6 bases). This CDR3 is built from 13 residues. The germline CDR1 and CDR2 sequences are WNHNN and SYGVQD (reference sequence). Trimming stripped 6 bases from V and 3 bases from J, with 8 bases between. The CDR3 reads CASSTGHTGELFF. The CDR3 nucleotides read TGCGCCAGCAGCACAGGGCACACCGGGGAGCTGTTTTTT.

The chain carries TRBV25-1 and TRBJ1-1; D perhaps matches TRBD1 (5 bases). In germline, CDR1 is MGHDK, CDR2 SYGVNS. The CDR3 is 12 amino acids. The V and J ends lost 6 bases and 6 bases respectively, with 11 bases between them. CDR3 sequence: CASSAGRAEAFF. CDR3 in DNA: TGTGCCAGCAGCGCGGGACGAGCTGAAGCTTTCTTT.

This rearrangement joins TRBV7-6 to TRBJ1-1; a possible D gene is TRBD1 (5 bases). The germline V gene has CDR1 SGHVS and CDR2 FNYEAQ. The CDR3 contains 16 residues. V was pared by 4 bases and J by 4 bases, with 19 bases between. CDR3 DNA: TGTGCCAGCAGCTACGGGGGGTCCCTTGGATTCACTGAAGCTTTCTTT. This gives the protein CASSYGGSLGFTEAFF.